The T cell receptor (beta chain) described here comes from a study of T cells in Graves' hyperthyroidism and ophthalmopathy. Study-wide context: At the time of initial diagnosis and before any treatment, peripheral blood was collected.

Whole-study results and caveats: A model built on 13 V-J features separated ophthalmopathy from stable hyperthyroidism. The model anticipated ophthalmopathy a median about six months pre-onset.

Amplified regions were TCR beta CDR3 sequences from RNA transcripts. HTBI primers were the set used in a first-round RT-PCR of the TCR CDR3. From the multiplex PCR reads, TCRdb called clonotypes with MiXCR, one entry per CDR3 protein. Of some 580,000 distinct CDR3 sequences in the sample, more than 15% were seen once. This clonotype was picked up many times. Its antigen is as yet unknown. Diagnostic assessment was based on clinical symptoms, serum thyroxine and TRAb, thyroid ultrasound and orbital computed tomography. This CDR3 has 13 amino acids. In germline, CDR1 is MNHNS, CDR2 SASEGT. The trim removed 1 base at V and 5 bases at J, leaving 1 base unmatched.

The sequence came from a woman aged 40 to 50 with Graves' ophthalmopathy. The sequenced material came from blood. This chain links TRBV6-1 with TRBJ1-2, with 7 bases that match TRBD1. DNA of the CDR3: TGTGCCAGCAGTGAAGACAGGGGATATGGCTACACCTTC. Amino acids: CASSEDRGYGYTF.